These T cell receptor beta chains were read from a single sample in a study. Each CDR3 protein is one row after TCRdb ran MiXCR on the RT-PCR reads. Here the sample spans 550,000 to 750,000 distinct CDR3 sequences, more than 13% being singletons. Sequencing was performed on memory CD4+ T cells from blood. Receptors were obtained from a female donor in good health, serving as a healthy control. Each CDR3 is given with its conserved first and last residue. The D gene is left open where the match is weak. Clone size is shown for a subset of rows, as once, few, many or a class of expanded clone.

clone_size,j_call,v_call,d_call,cdr3_nt,cdr3_aa
-,TRBJ2-5,TRBV9,TRBD2,TGTGCCAGCAGCCCCTTCCCGCTAGCGGGAGGCCAAGAGACCCAGTACTTC,CASSPFPLAGGQETQYF
few,TRBJ2-2,TRBV12-3/TRBV12-4,-,TGTGCCAGCAGTTTTTTGGGCGGGGAGCTGTTTTTT,CASSFLGGELFF
-,TRBJ2-7,TRBV5-4,TRBD1,TGTGCCAGCAGCCGGGACAGGGGAACCAGCGAGCAGTACTTC,CASSRDRGTSEQYF
many,TRBJ1-2,TRBV12-3/TRBV12-4,TRBD1,TGTGCCAGCAGTCTCGACAGGGGAACTTATGGCTACACCTTC,CASSLDRGTYGYTF
few,TRBJ1-5,TRBV30,-,TGTGCCTGGAGTGTATTTGGCACGAGCAATCAGCCCCAGCATTTT,CAWSVFGTSNQPQHF
-,TRBJ1-2,TRBV7-9,-,TGTGCCAGCAGCCGGGGGGGAGTAGGGGGACTCTATGGCTACACCTTC,CASSRGGVGGLYGYTF
few,TRBJ2-5,TRBV7-2,TRBD2,TGTGCCAGCAGCTCCCTCGGGGCGGGAGGAGAGACCCAGTACTTC,CASSSLGAGGETQYF
many,TRBJ1-2,TRBV7-2,-,TGTGCCAGCAGCCAATCACAGGGAAGGGATGGCTACACCTTC,CASSQSQGRDGYTF
few,TRBJ2-3,TRBV27,-,TGTGCCAGCAGTAGAACAGGGTTGGTCACAGATACGCAGTATTTT,CASSRTGLVTDTQYF
few,TRBJ2-7,TRBV7-9,TRBD1,TGTGCCAGCAGCCCCGGACAGGGCTTAAGCTCCTACGAGCAGTACTTC,CASSPGQGLSSYEQYF
many,TRBJ1-2,TRBV12-3/TRBV12-4,TRBD1,TGTGCCAGCAGTTGGGGGGGGACAGCTAACTATGGCTACACCTTC,CASSWGGTANYGYTF
-,TRBJ1-2,TRBV6-5,TRBD1,TGTGCCAGCGGACAGGGTCCGATCTATGGCTACACCTTC,CASGQGPIYGYTF
-,TRBJ1-1,TRBV5-1,-,TGCGCCAGCAGCTTGGAACCCCCCAGTGCTGAAGCTTTCTTT,CASSLEPPSAEAFF
many,TRBJ2-1,TRBV12-3/TRBV12-4,-,TGTGCCAGCAGTGGGGTCTCGCAGTTCTTC,CASSGVSQFF
few,TRBJ1-3,TRBV9,-,TGTGCCAGCAGCGCCCAACAGGGAGGAAACACCATATATTTT,CASSAQQGGNTIYF
few,TRBJ1-1,TRBV12-3/TRBV12-4,-,TGTGCCAGCAAATCGGGGTTAACTGAAGCTTTCTTT,CASKSGLTEAFF
-,TRBJ2-7,TRBV2,-,TGTGCCAGCAGTCCGACCCTCGAGCAGTACTTC,CASSPTLEQYF
few,TRBJ2-1,TRBV7-2,TRBD2,TGTGCCAGCAGCTTAGCTAGCGGGAGCGGCAACAATGAGCAGTTCTTC,CASSLASGSGNNEQFF
-,TRBJ2-1,TRBV6-5,-,TGTGCCAGCAGTTCCCATGGCTATGAGCAGTTCTTC,CASSSHGYEQFF